These T cell receptor beta chains were read from a single sample in a study of blood T cell repertoires in COVID-19. This table comes from immunoSEQ multiplex PCR, and its TCRdb copy is limited to in-frame clones, with some not included. The data contain around 290,000 clones, 70% to 90% of them singletons. The source material was peripheral blood. The receptor source for this set is a woman between 50 and 59 years old who had recovered from COVID-19. Each CDR3 is given with its conserved first and last residue. D genes are given only for firm matches. Clone size is stated in some rows and not others, as once, few, many or a class when expanded.

V	length	J	D	size	CDR3	DNA
TRBV25-1	15	TRBJ2-7	TRBD2	NA	CASSRPVGGDYEQYF	TGTGCCAGCAGCCGACCCGTTGGGGGGGACTACGAGCAGTACTTC
TRBV30	14	TRBJ1-1	NA	once	CAWSRTALGTEAFF	TGTGCCTGGAGTCGGACAGCCTTGGGCACTGAAGCTTTCTTT
TRBV5-4	15	TRBJ2-7	NA	NA	CASSLGQGGQYEQYF	TGTGCCAGCAGCTTAGGCCAGGGCGGTCAGTACGAGCAGTACTTC
TRBV4-3	17	TRBJ2-1	TRBD2	NA	CASSHRTSGGAKNEQFF	TGCGCCAGCAGCCATAGGACTAGCGGGGGGGCTAAAAATGAGCAGTTCTTC
TRBV27	13	TRBJ2-7	NA	once	CASSGQTSYEQYF	TGTGCCAGCTCTGGACAGACCTCCTACGAGCAGTACTTC
TRBV30	15	TRBJ2-7	NA	NA	CAWSQRGIRGYEQYF	TGTGCCTGGAGTCAAAGGGGGATAAGAGGCTACGAGCAGTACTTC
TRBV5-1	13	TRBJ1-5	NA	once	CASSADRDQPQHF	TGCGCCAGCAGCGCTGACAGAGATCAGCCCCAGCATTTT
TRBV29-1	13	TRBJ1-1	NA	NA	CSVLGHPGAEAFF	TGCAGCGTTCTGGGACATCCAGGGGCTGAAGCTTTCTTT
TRBV6-5	14	TRBJ1-1	TRBD1	few	CASSLLDRDTEAFF	TGTGCCAGCAGTCTACTGGACAGGGACACTGAAGCTTTCTTT
TRBV4-1	14	TRBJ1-2	TRBD1	NA	CASSQEGQVYGYTF	TGCGCCAGCAGCCAAGAGGGACAGGTCTATGGCTACACCTTC
TRBV15	17	TRBJ2-2	TRBD2	once	CATSREIAGGLPGELFF	TGTGCCACCAGCAGAGAAATAGCGGGGGGGCTCCCCGGGGAGCTGTTTTTT
TRBV29-1	14	TRBJ2-1	TRBD2	few	CSVEASGSPNEQFF	TGCAGCGTTGAAGCTAGCGGGAGTCCCAATGAGCAGTTCTTC
TRBV30	13	TRBJ1-2	NA	NA	CAWSLGGNNGYTF	TGTGCCTGGAGCCTAGGCGGCAACAATGGCTACACCTTC
TRBV10-2	14	TRBJ1-6	TRBD1	NA	CASSLTGSNSPLHF	TGCGCCAGCAGCTTGACAGGGAGTAATTCACCCCTCCACTTT
TRBV28	14	TRBJ2-7	TRBD2	NA	CASSLPGSGNEQYF	TGTGCCAGCAGTTTACCCGGGAGCGGGAACGAGCAGTACTTC
TRBV7-2	13	TRBJ1-1	NA	NA	CASSFQWNTEAFF	TGTGCCAGCAGCTTCCAGTGGAACACTGAAGCTTTCTTT
TRBV6-5	13	TRBJ1-1	TRBD1	NA	CASRNRGLGEAFF	TGTGCCAGCAGAAACAGGGGGCTCGGTGAAGCTTTCTTT
TRBV11-2	17	TRBJ2-7	NA	NA	CASSLGFSGVSSYEQYF	TGTGCCAGCAGCTTAGGGTTCTCGGGAGTATCCTCCTACGAGCAGTACTTC
TRBV7-2	14	TRBJ2-2	NA	NA	CASRDNANTGELFF	TGTGCCAGCAGGGACAACGCGAACACCGGGGAGCTGTTTTTT
TRBV19	15	TRBJ1-1	NA	NA	CASSTHWQGNTEAFF	TGTGCCAGTAGTACCCATTGGCAGGGGAACACTGAAGCTTTCTTT
TRBV5-1	12	TRBJ2-7	TRBD1	NA	CASSLAEGAPCF	TGCGCCAGCAGCTTGGCCGAGGGGGCCCCGTGTTTC
TRBV7-2	14	TRBJ1-4	NA	NA	CASSLRQTNEKLFF	TGTGCCAGCAGCTTAAGACAGACTAATGAAAAACTGTTTTTT
TRBV5-6	14	TRBJ2-5	NA	NA	CASSSAGQQETQYF	TGTGCCAGCAGCTCTGCGGGACAGCAAGAGACCCAGTACTTC
TRBV28	16	TRBJ2-1	TRBD2	once	CASRWRGVGSYNEQFF	TGTGCCAGCAGGTGGCGGGGGGTCGGGTCCTACAATGAGCAGTTCTTC
TRBV6-5	16	TRBJ1-4	TRBD1	NA	CASSSPGGATNEKLFF	TGTGCCAGCAGTTCCCCAGGGGGCGCGACTAATGAAAAACTGTTTTTT
TRBV5-1	14	TRBJ2-3	NA	NA	CASSSDRHPDTQYF	TGCGCCAGCAGCTCTGACAGGCACCCAGATACGCAGTATTTT
TRBV19	16	TRBJ1-4	TRBD1	NA	CASGRAHSGTGGKLFF	TGTGCCAGTGGACGCGCCCACTCCGGGACAGGGGGAAAACTGTTTTTT
TRBV6-2/TRBV6-3	15	TRBJ1-5	TRBD1	NA	CASSYSGTGAQPQHF	TGTGCCAGCAGTTACAGTGGGACAGGGGCTCAGCCCCAGCATTTT
TRBV2	13	TRBJ2-7	NA	NA	CASSEATRYEQYF	TGTGCCAGCAGTGAAGCCACTCGTTACGAGCAGTACTTC
TRBV6-5	13	TRBJ1-1	TRBD1	NA	CASSRDSRTEAFF	TGTGCCAGCAGCCGGGACAGCCGGACTGAAGCTTTCTTT
TRBV20-1	16	TRBJ1-6	NA	NA	CSASQKGVTGNSPLHF	TGCAGTGCTAGTCAAAAGGGGGTTACCGGTAATTCACCCCTCCACTTT
TRBV20-1	17	TRBJ2-2	NA	NA	CSASFLPLGTFTGELFF	TGCAGTGCTAGTTTTTTACCGCTTGGGACTTTCACCGGGGAGCTGTTTTTT
TRBV9	16	TRBJ2-2	NA	NA	CASSVALATRTGELFF	TGTGCCAGCAGCGTAGCTTTGGCAACACGTACCGGGGAGCTGTTTTTT
TRBV28	13	TRBJ1-3	NA	NA	CASRQTVTNTIYF	TGTGCCAGCAGGCAGACAGTTACAAACACCATATATTTT
TRBV6-5	14	TRBJ2-7	NA	NA	CASGPDRLPYEQYF	TGTGCCAGCGGGCCCGACAGGCTACCCTACGAGCAGTACTTC
TRBV11-2	15	TRBJ2-1	TRBD2	NA	CASSRGGLSYNEQFF	TGTGCCAGCAGCCGCGGGGGACTCTCCTACAATGAGCAGTTCTTC
TRBV25-1	15	TRBJ1-4	TRBD1	NA	CASSPRQGAGEKLFF	TGTGCCAGCAGTCCTCGACAGGGGGCGGGAGAAAAACTGTTTTTT
TRBV3-1/TRBV3-2	15	TRBJ2-3	TRBD1	NA	CASSRGTGTTDTQYF	TGTGCCAGCAGCCGCGGGACAGGAACGACAGATACGCAGTATTTT
TRBV5-1	16	TRBJ2-3	TRBD2	once	CASSLRTSGGTDTQYF	TGCGCCAGCAGCTTAAGGACTAGCGGCGGCACAGATACGCAGTATTTT
TRBV27	17	TRBJ1-4	NA	NA	CASRPKIGEDRNEKLFF	TGTGCCAGCAGACCCAAAATCGGGGAGGACCGTAATGAAAAACTGTTTTTT
TRBV4-2	16	TRBJ2-1	TRBD2	NA	CASSQGLAGGAFEQFF	TGTGCCAGCAGCCAAGGACTAGCGGGAGGGGCATTTGAGCAGTTCTTC
TRBV4-2	17	TRBJ2-5	TRBD2	NA	CASSQDPSGTLRETQYF	TGTGCCAGCAGCCAAGACCCCAGCGGGACTTTGCGAGAGACCCAGTACTTC
TRBV19	13	TRBJ2-7	TRBD1	NA	CANPGQGKYEQYF	TGTGCCAACCCGGGACAGGGGAAGTACGAGCAGTACTTC
TRBV4-1	17	TRBJ2-1	TRBD2	NA	CASSQPTSGRAHREQFF	TGCGCCAGCAGCCAACCCACTAGCGGGAGGGCCCATCGAGAGCAGTTCTTC
TRBV9	15	TRBJ1-2	TRBD1	NA	CASSVGGQGTYGYTF	TGTGCCAGCAGCGTAGGTGGACAGGGGACGTATGGCTACACCTTC
TRBV6-5	11	TRBJ2-7	NA	NA	CASSYFNEQYF	TGTGCCAGCAGTTATTTCAACGAGCAGTACTTC
TRBV4-1	19	TRBJ2-1	TRBD2	NA	CASSEIGLAGGQWGNEQFF	TGCGCCAGCAGCGAAATAGGACTCGCGGGGGGTCAATGGGGGAATGAGCAGTTCTTC
TRBV6-2/TRBV6-3	14	TRBJ2-2	NA	once	CASSRDGGVGELFF	TGTGCCAGCAGCCGTGACGGGGGAGTCGGGGAGCTGTTTTTT
TRBV10-3	14	TRBJ1-1	NA	NA	CAISDGREGTEAFF	TGTGCCATCAGTGACGGCAGGGAGGGCACTGAAGCTTTCTTT
TRBV28	14	TRBJ2-3	TRBD1	NA	CASSRTGGIDTQYF	TGTGCCAGCAGCAGGACAGGGGGCATAGATACGCAGTATTTT
TRBV28	17	TRBJ1-5	TRBD1	NA	CASSPTGRFSNNQPQHF	TGTGCCAGCAGCCCGACAGGGCGATTTTCGAACAATCAGCCCCAGCATTTT
TRBV7-2	11	TRBJ2-5	NA	NA	CASSPQETQYF	TGTGCCAGCAGCCCTCAAGAGACCCAGTACTTC
TRBV2	12	TRBJ1-4	NA	NA	CASSAGGEKLFF	TGTGCCAGCAGTGCGGGGGGGGAAAAACTGTTTTTT
TRBV6-5	15	TRBJ2-1	NA	NA	CASSDSYGAYNEQFF	TGTGCCAGCAGCGACTCCTACGGGGCCTACAATGAGCAGTTCTTC
TRBV20-1	11	TRBJ1-5	NA	NA	CSALELRSQHF	TGCAGTGCTCTCGAGCTTCGGTCCCAGCATTTT